These 15 T cell receptor beta chains came from one sample sequenced in a study of T cell repertoires in cytomegalovirus infection. MiXCR, applied by TCRdb to the reads, yields one record per CDR3 protein. This sample carries 230,000 or so distinct CDR3 sequences, over 15% of them seen once, and the ten largest clones take roughly half. Material: CD8+ T cells from PBMCs. The receptor set was obtained from a human donor in good health (CMV status not recorded). Some clones in this sample may be carry-over from other donors' samples.

CDR3 sequence (DNA): TGCGCCAGCAGCCATGGACTAGCGGGGGGAGGAGATACGCAGTATTTT. It specifies CASSHGLAGGGDTQYF. J is TRBJ2-3 and V is TRBV4-1; 14 bases are a match to TRBD2. The CDR3 totals 16 residues. Germline V lookup: CDR1 MGHRA, CDR2 YSYEKL. The V segment lost 3 bases and the J segment 5 bases; nucleotides outside the gene matches: 4.

This clonotype turned up a few times. The genes are TRBV6-5 and TRBJ1-1; weak D call: TRBD1 (5 bases). Trimming shortened V by 4 bases and J by 7 bases, and 7 bases separated the two germline ends. Germline CDR1 and CDR2: MNHEY and SVGAGI. This CDR3 has 11 residues. For the CDR3, the DNA is TGTGCCAGCAGTTCCAGGGTTGAAGCTTTCTTT. It is translated as CASSSRVEAFF.

This clonotype occurred many times. The chain carries TRBV20-1 and TRBJ2-1; TRBD2 agrees at 13 bases. The CDR3 has 17 residues. The J segment lost 7 bases and the V segment lost 1 base, leaving 10 bases of the junction unmatched. Germline-derived CDR1 and CDR2 are DFQATT and SNEGSKA (reference sequence). DNA for the CDR3: TGCAGTGCTAGAGGACTAGCGGGGGGATTTCCACGGAATGAGCAGTTCTTC. Protein sequence: CSARGLAGGFPRNEQFF.

In its sample, this clonotype was seen a few times. J is TRBJ2-7 and V is TRBV12-3 or TRBV12-4; maybe TRBD1 (6 bases). With 6 bases removed from V and 2 bases from J, the gap between germline ends came to 20 bases. The CDR3 extends over 16 amino acids. The CDR3 loop is CASSHKLTGSTYEQYF. In nucleotides, the CDR3 is TGTGCCAGCAGCCATAAACTTACAGGGTCCACCTACGAGCAGTACTTC.

The chain is built from TRBV28 and TRBJ1-1, with D possibly matching TRBD1 (6 bases). Looked up from germline, CDR1 is MDHEN and CDR2 is SYDVKM. CDR3 size: 14 residues. The V and J ends lost 5 bases and 6 bases respectively, with 16 bases between them. This CDR3 is CASSTPSGGPEAFF. The CDR3, as DNA: TGTGCCAGCAGTACCCCCTCCGGGGGCCCTGAAGCTTTCTTT.

This clonotype has more than one count but fewer than ten. The rearrangement uses TRBV27 and TRBJ1-3; 7 bases align to TRBD1. The CDR3 spans 15 residues. The V gene end was trimmed by 3 bases and the J gene end by 4 bases; junction bases not matched to a gene: 6. Per the germline V gene, CDR1 is MNHEY and CDR2 is SMNVEV (reference sequence). The CDR3 sequence: CASSLYRGAGNTIYF. The DNA for the CDR3 is TGTGCCAGCAGTTTGTACAGGGGTGCAGGAAACACCATATATTTT.

The table lists this clonotype with a few counts. The V and J genes are TRBV15 and TRBJ2-7; D may be TRBD2 (5 bases). There are 16 residues in the CDR3. Trimming took off 0 bases at V and 3 bases at J, with 15 bases between the two ends. Germline CDR1 LNHNV, CDR2 YYDKDF (reference sequence). The CDR3 DNA sequence: TGTGCCACCAGCAGAGATCATCAGGTTACTAGCTACGAGCAGTACTTC. Translation: CATSRDHQVTSYEQYF.

This clonotype was seen many times. The J gene is TRBJ2-5, the V gene TRBV27, with D unclear. The CDR3 extends over 14 amino acids. CDR1 and CDR2 from the germline V gene are MNHEY and SMNVEV (reference sequence). Trimming took 0 bases from V and 5 from J, leaving 10 bases between them. The CDR3 sequence: CASSLSSPRETQYF. The CDR3 region has the DNA TGTGCCAGCAGTTTATCAAGTCCGAGGGAGACCCAGTACTTC.

This clonotype is classed as medium-sized. CDR3 sequence: CASSPLGGGHEDTQYF. CDR3 coding DNA: TGTGCCAGCAGCCCCCTGGGCGGGGGGCATGAGGATACGCAGTATTTT. The V and J genes are TRBV7-2 and TRBJ2-3; 8 positions agree with TRBD2. The germline V gene encodes CDR1 SGHTA and CDR2 FQGNSA. Trimming at V came to 5 bases and at J to 6 bases, leaving 13 bases not matched to a gene. CDR3 length: 16 residues.

The genes are TRBV19 and TRBJ1-1; D unclear. Germline V CDR1 and CDR2: LNHDA, SQIVND (reference sequence). The CDR3 runs to 12 residues. V was cut by 7 bases and J by 0 bases, with 6 bases left in between. CDR3 bases: TGTGCCAGTATGAACTTGAACACTGAAGCTTTCTTT. Amino acids: CASMNLNTEAFF.

The chain combines TRBV7-6 with TRBJ2-5, with 8 bases fitting TRBD2. V dropped 2 bases and J dropped 9; count of bases not matched to a gene: 11. Per the germline V gene, CDR1 is SGHVS and CDR2 is FNYEAQ. CDR3 length equals 15 residues. CDR3 nucleotide sequence: TGTGCCAGCAGCTTAAGCGGGGGACGAGGCGAGCCCCAGTACTTC. Translated, it gives CASSLSGGRGEPQYF.

The table lists this clonotype with many counts. The CDR3 nucleotides are TGTGCCAGTAGTAGCAACAGGGGGCGAAATTCACCCCTCCACTTT. Protein product: CASSSNRGRNSPLHF. J is TRBJ1-6 and V is TRBV19, with 9 bases fitting TRBD1. Germline CDR1 reads LNHDA; CDR2 reads SQIVND (reference sequence). The CDR3 extends over 15 amino acids. J was trimmed by 7 bases and V by 4 bases; bases with no gene match: 5. The full variable domain, rest sourced from reference TRBV19 and TRBJ1-6, is DGGITQSPKYLFRKEGQNVTLSCEQNLNHDAMYWYRQDPGQGLRLIYYSQIVNDFQKGDIAEGYSVSREKKESFPLTVTSAQKNPTAFYLCASSSNRGRNSPLHFGNGTRLTVT.

At least ten counts were recorded for this clonotype. The chain uses TRBV28 and TRBJ1-2; D unresolved. CDR3 size: 15 residues. V gave up 3 bases and J gave up 3 bases, with 14 bases separating them. The germline CDR1 and CDR2 sequences are MDHEN and SYDVKM. CDR3 protein: CASSFVDQSDYGYTF. The CDR3 bases are TGTGCCAGCAGTTTCGTCGACCAGTCTGACTATGGCTACACCTTC.

Note on this clonotype: Given a much more abundant clone one base away, this may be a read error. V usage is TRBV10-3 and J usage is TRBJ2-1; 7 bases fit TRBD1. V dropped 5 bases and J dropped 1; count of bases not matched to a gene: 5. The germline gives CDR1 ENHRY, CDR2 SYGVKD. The length of the CDR3 is 15 residues. CDR3: CAISNTGESYNEQFF. The DNA of the CDR3 is TGTGCCATCAGTAACACAGGGGAATCCTACAATGAGCAGTTCTTC.

This clonotype was counted a few times. CDR3 sequence: CASCESGELFF. The DNA of the CDR3 is TGTGCTAGTTGTGAGAGCGGGGAGCTGTTTTTT. The rearrangement uses TRBV12-5 and TRBJ2-2; D ambiguous. The V gene lost 8 bases and the J gene lost 7 bases, with 8 bases spanning the gap. Per germline, CDR1 LGHNT and CDR2 FRNRAP. This CDR3 has 11 amino acids.